This T cell receptor (beta chain) is from a study of blood T cell repertoires in COVID-19. Background on the study: COVID-19 samples, acute and convalescent, were from the United States, Italy and Spain. PBMCs, B-cell-depleted T cells, or T cells were the source of the cDNA or gDNA that made up the material.

This CDR3 comprises 12 residues. CDR1 is LNHDA and CDR2 is SQIVND in the germline V gene (reference sequence). The V gene lost 4 bases and the J gene lost 1 base, with 4 bases spanning the gap. The table came from immunoSEQ multiplex PCR; TCRdb's copy has only in-frame clones and leaves some out. The data show about 440,000 clones, with nearly 90% seen just once and roughly 1.8% held by the top ten. Clinical history as reported by participants underpinned cohort assignment. The chain links TRBV19 to TRBJ2-5; D ambiguous. The sample consisted of PBMCs or T cells enriched from blood (not recorded which). The source of this sequence is a woman under 30 with acute COVID-19. The CDR3 reads CASSKPQETQYF. The CDR3 nucleotides are TGTGCCAGTAGTAAGCCCCAAGAGACCCAGTACTTC.